This TCR beta chain was sequenced for a study of low-dose radiotherapy and immunotherapy resistance in tumors. Across the whole study: Patients took aspirin 300 mg by mouth once daily. This continued for four cycles, starting on cycle 1 day 1.

Alpha- and beta-chain coverage of first-strand cDNA came from TRAV- and TRBV-specific primers. Amplification, which lasted approximately 20 PCR cycles, used a constant-region primer and V-primer adapter to amplify TCRs. TCRdb independently ran MiXCR on the reads; one entry per CDR3 protein. Among tens of thousands of distinct CDR3 sequences listed, 15% to 20% were seen once. This clonotype was seen many times. The sample's time point: before trial treatment. CDR3 length: 18 amino acids. CDR1 and CDR2 from the germline V gene are SGHAT and FQNNGV. V lost 5 bases to trimming and J lost 6 bases; unmatched junction nucleotides: 15.

The source was PBMCs, collected before treatment. The receptor was isolated from a male donor with prostate cancer. The chain links TRBV11-2 to TRBJ2-2; 10 nucleotides agree with TRBD1. CDR3 DNA: TGTGCCAGCAGCCCCTCCTTCGGGACAGGGGTTATGGCCGGGGAGCTGTTTTTT. Protein: CASSPSFGTGVMAGELFF.